The 19 T cell receptor beta chains reported below all come from one sample, sequenced in a study of blood T cell repertoires in COVID-19. Here immunoSEQ multiplex PCR was the method, and the copy in TCRdb shows in-frame clones only, minus some. The sample includes more than 200,000 clones, approximately 88% of them seen just once. The sequencing input was peripheral blood. Receptor source: a woman aged 25 to 39 with COVID-19, enrolled during active disease.

CDR3 loop: CASSLSPAGYTF. The CDR3 DNA is TGTGCCAGCAGTTTAAGCCCTGCAGGCTACACCTTC. The chain is built from TRBV12-3 or TRBV12-4 and TRBJ1-2; the D is unclear. The CDR3 totals 12 residues. Trimming cost V 2 bases and J 8 bases, with 9 bases left between them.

The chain couples TRBV27 to TRBJ2-5; 7 nucleotides match TRBD2. The CDR3 contains 15 residues. Germline-derived CDR1 and CDR2 are MNHEY and SMNVEV (reference sequence). V lost 5 bases to trimming and J lost 1 base; unmatched junction nucleotides: 7. CDR3 residues: CASSTRGLVQETQYF. The CDR3 DNA is TGTGCCAGCAGTACACGCGGACTAGTCCAAGAGACCCAGTACTTC.

The chain recombines TRBV7-9 with TRBJ2-7, with a possible D match to TRBD1 (6 bases). Germline CDR1 is SEHNR and CDR2 is FQNEAQ (reference sequence). CDR3 length: 13 residues. V was shortened by 5 bases and J by 6 bases, with 14 bases between the two germline ends. CDR3 loop: CASSPGASGEQYV. The CDR3 coding sequence is TGTGCCAGCAGCCCAGGGGCCTCGGGCGAGCAGTACGTC.

The chain links TRBV19 to TRBJ2-1; TRBD2 agrees at 10 bases. The germline V gene encodes CDR1 LNHDA and CDR2 SQIVND (reference sequence). Losses at the gene ends were 3 bases for V and 6 bases for J; bases not matched to a gene: 5. The CDR3 covers 15 residues. CDR3 sequence: CASSIVAGGPNEQFF. In nucleotides, the CDR3 is TGTGCCAGTAGTATTGTAGCGGGGGGACCCAATGAGCAGTTCTTC.

The gene calls are TRBV10-3 and TRBJ1-2, with D hard to call. Per the germline V gene, CDR1 is ENHRY and CDR2 is SYGVKD. Trimming left V 2 bases short and J 1 base short, with 11 bases between. The CDR3 has 15 residues. CDR3 in amino acids: CAISEQTEHNYGYTF. The DNA for the CDR3 is TGTGCCATCAGTGAGCAGACTGAGCATAACTATGGCTACACCTTC.

This sequence joins TRBV4-3 and TRBJ1-4, with a possible D match to TRBD1 (6 bases). Germline V gives CDR1 LGHNA, CDR2 YSLEER. The V and J ends lost 2 bases and 8 bases respectively, with 21 bases between them. The CDR3 sequence is 17 residues long. The CDR3 here is CASSQSQGPVLGEKLFF. In nucleotides, the CDR3 is TGCGCCAGCAGCCAAAGTCAGGGGCCCGTCCTTGGAGAAAAACTGTTTTTT.

The gene calls are TRBV24-1 and TRBJ2-5, with 10 bases that match TRBD1. Germline V gene lookup returns CDR1 KGHDR and CDR2 SFDVKD. The CDR3 spans 13 residues. The V and J ends lost 8 bases and 5 bases, in that order; junction bases with no gene match: 4. The CDR3 coding sequence is TGTGCCACCACCCCGGGACAGGGGGAGACCCAGTACTTC. Translation gives CATTPGQGETQYF.

V usage is TRBV11-3 and J usage is TRBJ1-1; the match to TRBD1 covers 9 bases. Germline-derived CDR1 and CDR2 are SGHNT and YENEEA. The CDR3 runs to 17 residues. V lost 5 bases and J lost 4; bases outside the gene matches: 14. The CDR3 DNA is TGTGCCAGCAGCCTGGGACAGGGAGTTCGGAAAGGCACTGAAGCTTTCTTT. Translation gives CASSLGQGVRKGTEAFF.

The chain employs TRBV3-1 (or the pseudogene TRBV3-2) and TRBJ2-3; no clear D. This CDR3 is built from 13 residues. From germline, CDR1 is LGHDT and CDR2 YNNKEL (reference sequence). Trimming removed 4 bases from V and 0 bases from J, with 5 bases in between. The CDR3 bases are TGTGCCAGCAGCCCTAGTAGCACAGATACGCAGTATTTT. Its translation: CASSPSSTDTQYF.

The CDR3 loop is CASSFGKSYEQYV. As DNA, the CDR3 is TGTGCCAGCAGCTTCGGGAAGTCCTACGAGCAGTACGTC. J is TRBJ2-7 and V is TRBV7-8, with a possible D match to TRBD2 (5 bases). Germline CDR1 and CDR2: SGHVS and FQNEAQ. This CDR3 spans 13 amino acids. Trimming removed 3 bases at V and 1 base at J, with 7 bases between.

The gene calls are TRBV7-9 and TRBJ1-1; D gene uncertain. The CDR3 has 12 amino acids. Germline CDR1 reads SEHNR; CDR2 reads FQNEAQ (reference sequence). Trimming left V 2 bases short and J 8 bases short, with 9 bases between. CDR3 DNA: TGTGCCAGCAGCTTAAGCATGTCCGAAGCTTTCTTT. It translates to CASSLSMSEAFF.

The V and J genes are TRBV4-3 and TRBJ2-4; 9 bases are shared with TRBD2. V gave up 0 bases and J gave up 4 bases; unmatched junction bases: 10. In germline, CDR1 is LGHNA, CDR2 YSLEER. There are 18 residues in the CDR3. The DNA of the CDR3 is TGCGCCAGCAGCCAAGATCCCCGCGGCGGGGGGGGGAAAAACATTCAGTACTTC. Amino acid sequence: CASSQDPRGGGGKNIQYF.

The V and J genes are TRBV6-5 and TRBJ1-2; no definite D call. V lost 6 bases and J lost 6, with 11 bases in between. The CDR3 is 12 residues long. Germline V CDR1 and CDR2: MNHEY, SVGAGI. CDR3 sequence: CASRRGRDGYTF. The CDR3, as DNA: TGTGCCAGCAGACGTGGGAGGGATGGCTACACCTTC.

This clone was observed a few times. The chain joins TRBV5-8 to TRBJ1-5, with D tentatively TRBD1 (5 bases). Trimming pared 4 bases from V and 2 bases from J, leaving 16 bases between. This CDR3 is 16 amino acids long. Germline CDR1 SGHTS, CDR2 YDEGEE. CDR3 loop: CASSDLGGGGNQPQHF. CDR3 nucleotides: TGTGCCAGCAGCGACCTGGGCGGGGGTGGCAATCAGCCCCAGCATTTT.

This chain joins TRBV24-1 and TRBJ1-2; TRBD1 aligns across 7 bases. From germline, CDR1 is KGHDR and CDR2 SFDVKD. The CDR3 covers 14 residues. V was pared by 4 bases and J by 4 bases, with 5 bases of the junction left unmatched. CDR3 sequence (DNA): TGTGCCACCAGTGACCTGGGACAGTTCTATGGCTACACCTTC. Protein: CATSDLGQFYGYTF.

The chain has TRBV2 and TRBJ1-5, with TRBD1 identical over 10 bases. The CDR3 loop spans 14 amino acids. Germline CDR1 SNHLY, CDR2 FYNNEI. V shed 8 bases and J 6 bases; nucleotides not matched to a gene: 7. The CDR3: CASQTGGGFQPQHF. The CDR3 DNA is TGTGCCAGCCAGACAGGGGGCGGATTTCAGCCCCAGCATTTT.

This chain joins TRBV10-3 and TRBJ2-2; 7 bases map to TRBD2. CDR1 is ENHRY, CDR2 SYGVKD, per germline. The CDR3 contains 13 residues. V shed 7 bases and J 3 bases; nucleotides not matched to a gene: 2. The CDR3 is CAITRGDTGELFF. Written as DNA, the CDR3 is TGTGCCATCACCCGGGGGGACACCGGGGAGCTGTTTTTT.

V gene TRBV6-2 or TRBV6-3 combines with J gene TRBJ2-7; 10 bases match TRBD2. The CDR3 runs to 18 residues. Trimming cost V 0 bases and J 3 bases; bases outside gene matches: 11. Germline loops: CDR1 MNHEY, CDR2 SVGEGT. The CDR3 here is CASSYSRPSGRFLYEQYV. CDR3 bases: TGTGCCAGCAGTTACTCTCGGCCTAGCGGGAGATTTCTCTACGAGCAGTACGTC.

The chain carries TRBV28 and TRBJ2-2; tentatively, D is TRBD1 (8 bases). The CDR3 loop spans 15 amino acids. Germline V gene data show CDR1 as MDHEN and CDR2 as SYDVKM. Trimming removed 5 bases from V and 3 bases from J, with 13 bases in between. The CDR3 region has the DNA TGTGCCAGCAGTAACAGGGGGAGGGACACCGGGGAGCTGTTTTTT. It is translated as CASSNRGRDTGELFF.